This is a list of T cell receptor beta chains from one sample in a study of beta chain features in type 1 diabetes. Some clones are missing from TCRdb's copy, which holds only in-frame ones; the method was immunoSEQ multiplex PCR. The sample lists almost 350,000 clones, roughly 8% occurring once. The sequencing sample was made of central memory CD4+ T cells from blood. Receptor source: a woman younger than 35 in good health. Each CDR3 is given with its conserved first and last residue. The D gene is left open where the match is weak. Not every row has a clone size; where given, it reads once, few, many or a size class.

j_gene,abundance,v_gene,d_gene,CDR3nt,CDR3aa
TRBJ1-1,.,TRBV29-1,.,TGCAGCGTTGAATTGGGTGTCGCTTTCTTT,CSVELGVAFF
TRBJ2-7,few,TRBV27,TRBD2,TGTGCCAGCAACCAACAGGGCGTAGCGGGAGTAATCTACGAGCAGTACTTC,CASNQQGVAGVIYEQYF
TRBJ2-7,.,TRBV30,TRBD1,TGTGCCTGGAGTGTAAAAGGAAGGGACAGGAGGACCTACGAGCAGTACTTC,CAWSVKGRDRRTYEQYF
TRBJ2-4,few,TRBV28,TRBD2,TGTGCCAGCAGTTTGCGCCTGTACTCCGCGGGAGTAGCCAAAAACATTCAGTACTTC,CASSLRLYSAGVAKNIQYF
TRBJ2-1,.,TRBV5-1,.,TGCGCCAGCAGCGGGACTGGGAGCTCCTACAATGAGCAGTTCTTC,CASSGTGSSYNEQFF
TRBJ2-5,few,TRBV15,.,TGTGCCACCAGCAGAGATCTGAGCCAGGGGGGGAGAAAGTACTTC,CATSRDLSQGGRKYF
TRBJ1-2,few,TRBV11-2,.,TGTGCCAGCAGACAAAATCAGGGGAGCTATGGCTACACCTTC,CASRQNQGSYGYTF
TRBJ2-1,.,TRBV7-9,.,TGTGCCAGCAGCTCAACCGCCAGGGGAGACAATGAGCAGTTCTTC,CASSSTARGDNEQFF
TRBJ2-5,few,TRBV5-1,.,TGCGCCAGCAGCCTCCTGACTCCTGACGAGACCCAGTACTTC,CASSLLTPDETQYF
TRBJ1-5,few,TRBV4-2,TRBD1,TGTGCCAGCAGCCAAGGGGATACAGGGGGCAGGCAGCCCCAGCATTTT,CASSQGDTGGRQPQHF
TRBJ2-1,few,TRBV7-2,.,TGTGCCAGCAGCTTGGGGCTAGCACGTCACAATGAGCAGTTCTTC,CASSLGLARHNEQFF
TRBJ2-5,few,TRBV5-1,.,TGCGCCAGCAGCTTGGAACGGGGTGTCGTTGAGACCCAGTACTTC,CASSLERGVVETQYF
TRBJ1-3,.,TRBV25-1,TRBD1,TGTGCCAGCAGTGCCACAGGGGCCGGAAACACCATATATTTT,CASSATGAGNTIYF
TRBJ2-1,many,TRBV10-3,.,TGTGCCATCAGTCCAACGCAAGGAGGTGAGCAGTTCTTC,CAISPTQGGEQFF
TRBJ2-5,few,TRBV7-8,TRBD1,TGTGCCAGCAGCCTCGCGGGGCAGGGGGCGATTGAGACCCAGTACTTC,CASSLAGQGAIETQYF
TRBJ2-5,few,TRBV20-1,.,TGCAGTGCCCCTGGAGAGACCCAGTACTTC,CSAPGETQYF